This record looks at one TCR beta chain sequence and its context. Its target is unknown. TCRdb re-derived calls from the 5' RACE reads in MiXCR, one entry per CDR3 protein. The sample carries 500,000 to 650,000 distinct CDR3 sequences, about 22% recorded once. This CDR3 spans 15 amino acids. Germline V gene lookup returns CDR1 SNHLY and CDR2 FYNNEI. The trim removed 7 bases at V and 4 bases at J, leaving 10 bases unmatched. This specimen comes from a study of identical twins. General study results and limits: With beta out-of-frame sequences, excess sharing by twins was weaker. Modeled out-of-frame TCR alpha sharing in monozygotic twins fell below observed levels. The study based its conclusions on cross-sectional statistical analysis and did not follow the same donors. Potential partial confounding of zero-insertion analyses by invariant MAIT and iNKT cells was noted.

This sample was also put to use in a study of yellow fever vaccine responses in identical twins.

The sample consisted of CD4+ T cells sorted from blood. The sequence was collected from a woman under 30 in good health. This chain connects TRBV2 to TRBJ2-3; 8 bases are shared with TRBD1. The CDR3: CASNGRTGYADTQYF. The CDR3 DNA follows: TGTGCCAGCAACGGCAGGACAGGGTACGCAGATACGCAGTATTTT.